The 20 T cell receptor beta chains below come from one sample, sequenced in a study of cytomegalovirus exposure and HLA in healthy donors. The PCR contained 60 Vbeta and 13 Jbeta primers. This table comes from immunoSEQ multiplex PCR, and its TCRdb copy is limited to in-frame clones, with some not included. The sample has 150,000 to 200,000 clones, just over 75% seen once. Sequenced sample: PBMCs. The origin of the receptors is a woman aged 40 to 49 in good health and CMV-seronegative.

The chain is built from TRBV30 and TRBJ2-3; D may be TRBD2 (6 bases). V was clipped by 3 bases and J by 6 bases, with 19 bases between them. This CDR3 is built from 15 residues. From germline, CDR1 is GTSNPN and CDR2 SVGIG (reference sequence). CDR3 protein: CAWSGRFNLVDTQYF. CDR3 DNA sequence: TGTGCCTGGAGCGGGAGATTTAATCTCGTGGATACGCAGTATTTT.

CDR3 sequence reads: CASVLIESTEAFF. The CDR3 DNA follows: TGTGCCAGCGTACTAATTGAGAGCACTGAAGCTTTCTTT. V is TRBV7-9 and J is TRBJ1-1; D gene unclear. CDR3 size: 13 residues. Germline V gives CDR1 SEHNR, CDR2 FQNEAQ (reference sequence). The germline V and J ends were trimmed by 8 bases and 4 bases, with 14 bases remaining between them.

The chain joins TRBV30 to TRBJ2-1; 9 bases fit TRBD2. CDR1 is GTSNPN, CDR2 SVGIG, per germline (reference sequence). The CDR3 contains 18 residues. V lost 0 bases and J lost 10; bases outside the gene matches: 19. CDR3: CAWSVRRAGTSSVREQFF. The CDR3 nucleotides are TGTGCCTGGAGTGTACGACGGGCAGGGACTAGCAGCGTTAGGGAGCAGTTCTTC.

The chain couples TRBV29-1 to TRBJ2-2, with 7 bases identical to TRBD2. CDR3 length: 12 amino acids. V lost 4 bases and J lost 7; bases outside the gene matches: 3. Germline values: CDR1 SQVTM, CDR2 ANQGSEA. DNA of the CDR3: TGCAGCGTTGGGGGGAGGGGCGGGGAGCTGTTTTTT. As protein: CSVGGRGGELFF.

The sample holds a few counts of this clone. The V gene is TRBV28, the J gene TRBJ1-2; maybe TRBD1 (5 bases). The CDR3 is 15 residues long. Trimming cost V 8 bases and J 3 bases, with 19 bases left between them. The germline V gene encodes CDR1 MDHEN and CDR2 SYDVKM. CDR3 protein: CASGMIVGGDYGYTF. The CDR3 bases are TGTGCCAGCGGGATGATCGTCGGAGGGGACTATGGCTACACCTTC.

This clone has just one count. J is TRBJ2-1 and V is TRBV5-1; TRBD1 matches 8 bases. V was pared by 4 bases and J by 7 bases, with 1 base of the junction left unmatched. This CDR3 has 12 residues. Germline-derived CDR1 and CDR2 are SGHRS and YFSETQ. CDR3 sequence reads: CASSRQGNEQFF. Written as DNA, the CDR3 is TGCGCCAGCAGCAGACAGGGGAATGAGCAGTTCTTC.

This clone was seen only once. This chain's CDR3 is CASSIMEGKGQEKLFF. The CDR3 nucleotides are TGTGCCAGTAGTATTATGGAGGGAAAGGGTCAAGAAAAACTGTTTTTT. The gene calls are TRBV19 and TRBJ1-4, with D unclear. The germline V and J ends were trimmed by 3 bases and 8 bases, with 19 bases remaining between them. This CDR3 has 16 residues. Germline V gives CDR1 LNHDA, CDR2 SQIVND (reference sequence).

The chain is built from TRBV4-1 and TRBJ1-4, with TRBD1 identical over 12 bases. With V trimmed by 1 base and J by 8 bases, 8 bases remained unmatched. Germline CDR1 is MGHRA and CDR2 is YSYEKL. There are 17 residues in the CDR3. The CDR3 protein is CASSQGWDRGQGEKLFF. The DNA for the CDR3 is TGCGCCAGCAGCCAAGGATGGGACAGGGGGCAGGGCGAAAAACTGTTTTTT.

This clone has a handful of counts. The J gene is TRBJ2-7, the V gene TRBV5-6; the D is unclear. The V gene lost 4 bases and the J gene lost 2 bases, with 7 bases spanning the gap. Germline assignment: CDR1 SGHDT and CDR2 YYEEEE. This CDR3 is 12 amino acids long. In DNA, the CDR3 is TGTGCCAGCAGCCAGACTCCCTACGAGCAGTACTTC. Its protein product is CASSQTPYEQYF.

This chain joins TRBV28 and TRBJ1-2; TRBD1 agrees at 7 bases. V lost 5 bases to trimming and J lost 4 bases; unmatched junction nucleotides: 10. This CDR3 region has 15 residues. The germline V gene has CDR1 MDHEN and CDR2 SYDVKM. This CDR3 is CASSPQGQVFYGYTF. DNA for the CDR3: TGTGCCAGCAGTCCACAAGGACAGGTCTTCTATGGCTACACCTTC.

This chain joins TRBV9 and TRBJ2-1, with TRBD1 matching over 8 bases. J gave up 5 bases and V 2 bases, and 6 bases lay outside the gene matches. CDR3 length: 15 amino acids. CDR1 SGDLS and CDR2 YYNGEE come from the germline V gene. CDR3 region: CASSVSGQVNNEQFF. DNA of the CDR3: TGTGCCAGCAGCGTTTCGGGACAGGTGAACAATGAGCAGTTCTTC. Based on the CDR3 plus reference TRBV9 and TRBJ2-1, the full variable domain is DSGVTQTPKHLITATGQRVTLRCSPRSGDLSVYWYQQSLDQGLQFLIQYYNGEERAKGNILERFSAQQFPDLHSELNLSSLELGDSALYFCASSVSGQVNNEQFFGPGTRLTVL.

The V and J genes are TRBV4-1 and TRBJ2-6; 9 nucleotides match TRBD1. There are 17 residues in the CDR3. Germline CDR1 is MGHRA and CDR2 is YSYEKL. V shed 4 bases and J 2 bases; nucleotides not matched to a gene: 6. The DNA of the CDR3 is TGCGCCAGCAGCCCGGGGGACAGGGTGACTGGGGCCAACGTCCTGACTTTC. It is translated as CASSPGDRVTGANVLTF.

This clone has a count of ten or more. This rearrangement joins TRBV5-5 to TRBJ2-1; D remains unclear. The CDR3 is 12 amino acids. From germline, CDR1 is SGHKS and CDR2 YYEKEE (reference sequence). V dropped 0 bases and J dropped 6 bases, with 4 bases sitting between them. This CDR3 reads CASSLGANEQFF. The CDR3 bases are TGTGCCAGCAGCTTGGGGGCCAATGAGCAGTTCTTC.

The V call is TRBV11-2, the J call TRBJ2-7; D is possibly TRBD1 (6 bases). The germline V gene encodes CDR1 SGHAT and CDR2 FQNNGV. V lost 5 bases, J lost 3 bases, and 11 bases lay in between. This CDR3 is built from 13 residues. CDR3 residues: CASSPDRFYEQYF. CDR3 nucleotide sequence: TGTGCCAGCAGCCCAGACAGGTTCTACGAGCAGTACTTC.

The chain has TRBV7-9 and TRBJ1-4; a weak D match, TRBD1 (6 bases). With 5 bases removed from V and 3 bases from J, the gap between germline ends came to 16 bases. Per germline, CDR1 SEHNR and CDR2 FQNEAQ (reference sequence). The CDR3 spans 16 residues. CDR3 in amino acids: CASSASDRNPNEKLFF. CDR3 DNA: TGTGCCAGCAGCGCCTCCGACAGGAACCCTAATGAAAAACTGTTTTTT.

The CDR3 DNA follows: TGTGCCAGCAGTCTCAGGGCGTCGGCGGGGGAGCAGTACTTC. It yields the protein CASSLRASAGEQYF. This chain connects TRBV27 to TRBJ2-7; tentatively, D is TRBD2 (6 bases). Between the trimmed V and J ends, which lost 5 bases and 7 bases, there was a span of 18 bases. From germline, CDR1 is MNHEY and CDR2 SMNVEV (reference sequence). The CDR3 contains 14 residues.

This clone has more than one count but fewer than ten. The chain uses TRBV7-3 and TRBJ2-2; 7 nucleotides agree with TRBD2. Germline CDR1 and CDR2: SGHTA and FQGTGA. This CDR3 is 15 amino acids long. The junction had 7 bases not matched to a gene; V was cut back by 4 bases and J by 5 bases. The CDR3 coding sequence is TGTGCCAGCAGCTCGAGCGGGACTTCGACCGGGGAGCTGTTTTTT. Amino acids: CASSSSGTSTGELFF.

The chain joins TRBV6-1 to TRBJ2-2; perhaps TRBD1 as D (5 bases). The V end lost 7 bases, the J end lost 2 bases, and 11 bases lay between the germline ends. CDR1 and CDR2 (germline): MNHNS, SASEGT. This CDR3 is built from 14 residues. This CDR3 reads CASIQGLNTGELFF. The CDR3 DNA reads TGTGCCAGCATCCAGGGTCTTAACACCGGGGAGCTGTTTTTT.

The genes are TRBV4-2 and TRBJ1-1; D remains ambiguous. Trimming took 0 bases from V and 1 from J, leaving 6 bases between them. CDR3 size: 14 residues. Germline assignment: CDR1 LGHNA and CDR2 YNFKEQ. The chain's CDR3 is CASSQERGNTEAFF. As DNA, the CDR3 is TGTGCCAGCAGCCAAGAACGCGGGAACACTGAAGCTTTCTTT.

The chain uses TRBV6-1 and TRBJ2-5, with D possibly being TRBD2 (6 bases). Germline CDR1 is MNHNS and CDR2 is SASEGT. CDR3 length: 17 amino acids. Trimming removed 2 bases from V and 1 base from J, with 17 bases in between. CDR3 sequence: CASSEFGGASAQETQYF. CDR3 bases: TGTGCCAGCAGTGAATTCGGAGGCGCTAGCGCCCAAGAGACCCAGTACTTC.